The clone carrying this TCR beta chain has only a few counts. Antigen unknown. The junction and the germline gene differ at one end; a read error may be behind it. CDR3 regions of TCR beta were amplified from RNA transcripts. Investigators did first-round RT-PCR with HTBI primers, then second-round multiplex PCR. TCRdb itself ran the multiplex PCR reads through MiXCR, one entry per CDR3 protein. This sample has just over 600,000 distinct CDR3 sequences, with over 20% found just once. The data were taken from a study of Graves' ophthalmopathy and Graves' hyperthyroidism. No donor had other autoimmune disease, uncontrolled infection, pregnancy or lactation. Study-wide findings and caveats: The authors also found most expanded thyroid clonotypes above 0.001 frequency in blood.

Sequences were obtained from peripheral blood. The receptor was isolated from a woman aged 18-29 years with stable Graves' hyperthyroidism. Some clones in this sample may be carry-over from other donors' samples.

CDR3 bases: TGTGCCAGCGGTGGACTGCTGAACACTGATGCTTTCTTT. Translated: CASGGLLNTDAFF. The rearrangement joins TRBV6-1 to TRBJ1-1; D gene uncertain. The germline CDR1 and CDR2 sequences are MNHNS and SASEGT. The CDR3 is made up of 13 amino acids.